These 3 T cell receptor beta chains were sequenced from one sample in a study of blood T cells in healthy people across ages. Primed by a sample-barcoded 5' primer and a J-beta primer mix, a second PCR proceeded for 7 to 11 cycles. TCRdb redid the calling of the 5' RACE reads with MiXCR, one entry per CDR3 protein. The sample lists 850,000 or so distinct CDR3 sequences; about 28% were seen once. The sample consisted of blood. These receptors were taken from an elderly woman in good health.

This clonotype came up many times. This rearrangement joins TRBV29-1 to TRBJ2-7; possibly TRBD1 or TRBD2 for D (5 bases each). V dropped 5 bases and J dropped 4 bases, with 15 bases sitting between them. The CDR3 is made up of 13 amino acids. The germline V gene encodes CDR1 SQVTM and CDR2 ANQGSEA. CDR3 region: CSVYSGRSYEQYF. The DNA for the CDR3 is TGCAGCGTTTATTCAGGGAGATCTTACGAGCAGTACTTC.

The CDR3 DNA reads TGTGCCAGCAGCGCTGGAGGAGGGTATACGCAGTATTTT. As protein: CASSAGGGYTQYF. The V and J genes are TRBV9 and TRBJ2-3; perhaps TRBD2 as D (6 bases). Between the trimmed V and J ends, which lost 3 bases and 7 bases, there was a span of 12 bases. Germline CDR1 reads SGDLS; CDR2 reads YYNGEE. The CDR3 is 13 amino acids.

Comment on this clonotype: A read error is possible here, since a much larger clone lies one base away. The chain links TRBV30 to TRBJ2-6; possibly TRBD1 or TRBD2 for D (5 bases each). CDR3 length equals 14 residues. Per germline, CDR1 GTSNPN and CDR2 SVGIG (reference sequence). The CDR3 bases are TGTGCCCGCTTAGCGAAATCTGGGGCCAACGTCCGGACTTTC. Residues: CARLAKSGANVRTF. The variable domain in full, completed from reference TRBV30 and TRBJ2-6, reads SQTIHQWPATLVQPVGSPLSLECTVEGTSNPNLYWYRQAAGRGLQLLFYSVGIGQISSEVPQNLSASRPQDRQFILSSKKLLLSDSGFYLCARLAKSGANVRTFGAGSRLTVL.